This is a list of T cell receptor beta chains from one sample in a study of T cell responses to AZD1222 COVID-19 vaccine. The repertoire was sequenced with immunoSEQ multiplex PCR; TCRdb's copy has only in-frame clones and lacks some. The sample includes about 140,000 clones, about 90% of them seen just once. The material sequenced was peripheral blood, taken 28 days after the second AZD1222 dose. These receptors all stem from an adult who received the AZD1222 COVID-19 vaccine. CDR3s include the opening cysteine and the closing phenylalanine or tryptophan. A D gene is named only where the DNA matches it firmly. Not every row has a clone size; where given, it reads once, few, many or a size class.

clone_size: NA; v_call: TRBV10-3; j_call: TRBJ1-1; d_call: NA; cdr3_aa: CAISPGQNTEAFF; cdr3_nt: TGTGCCATCAGCCCTGGGCAGAACACTGAAGCTTTCTTT
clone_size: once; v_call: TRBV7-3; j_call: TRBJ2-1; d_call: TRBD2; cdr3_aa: CASSLAGGTTYNEQFF; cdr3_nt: TGTGCCAGCAGCTTAGCGGGAGGGACTACCTACAATGAGCAGTTCTTC
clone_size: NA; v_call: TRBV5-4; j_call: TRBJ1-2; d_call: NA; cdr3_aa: CASSIEGTYGYTF; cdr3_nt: TGTGCCAGCAGCATCGAGGGCACCTATGGCTACACCTTC
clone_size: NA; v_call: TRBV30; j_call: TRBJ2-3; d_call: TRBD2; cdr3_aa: CAWRTSGGPGQYF; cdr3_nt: TGTGCCTGGAGGACTAGCGGGGGGCCGGGGCAGTATTTT
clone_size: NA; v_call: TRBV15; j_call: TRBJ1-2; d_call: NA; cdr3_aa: CATSSPGREDGYTF; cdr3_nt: TGTGCCACCAGCAGCCCGGGACGCGAAGATGGCTACACCTTC
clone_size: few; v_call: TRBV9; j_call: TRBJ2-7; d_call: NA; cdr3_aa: CASSVQGHTYEQYF; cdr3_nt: TGTGCCAGCAGCGTCCAGGGACATACCTACGAGCAGTACTTC
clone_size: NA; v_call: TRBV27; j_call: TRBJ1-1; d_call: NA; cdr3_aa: CASSLQANTEAFF; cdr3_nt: TGTGCCAGCAGTTTACAGGCGAACACTGAAGCTTTCTTT
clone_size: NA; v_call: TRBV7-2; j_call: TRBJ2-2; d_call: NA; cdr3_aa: CASSLPSSGELFF; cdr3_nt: TGTGCCAGCAGCTTACCGTCGTCCGGGGAGCTGTTTTTT
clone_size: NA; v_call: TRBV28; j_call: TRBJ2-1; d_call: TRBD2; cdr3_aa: CASNPGGLAGNNEQFF; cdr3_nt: TGTGCCAGCAACCCAGGGGGGCTAGCGGGAAACAATGAGCAGTTCTTC
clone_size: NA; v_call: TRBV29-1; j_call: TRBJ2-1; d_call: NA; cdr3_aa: CSVVIVGVGEQFF; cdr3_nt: TGCAGCGTTGTAATCGTGGGGGTGGGGGAGCAGTTCTTC
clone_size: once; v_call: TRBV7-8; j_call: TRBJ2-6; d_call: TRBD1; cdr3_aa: CASSKSGGFGANVLTF; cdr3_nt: TGTGCCAGCAGCAAATCAGGGGGCTTTGGGGCCAACGTCCTGACTTTC
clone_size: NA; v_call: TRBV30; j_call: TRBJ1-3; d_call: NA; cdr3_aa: CAWRIKSSGNTIYF; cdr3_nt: TGTGCCTGGAGGATTAAGAGCTCTGGAAACACCATATATTTT
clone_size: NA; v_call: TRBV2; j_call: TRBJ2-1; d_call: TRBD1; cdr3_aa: CASSPDRVGYNEQFF; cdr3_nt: TGTGCCAGCAGTCCTGACAGGGTGGGCTACAATGAGCAGTTCTTC
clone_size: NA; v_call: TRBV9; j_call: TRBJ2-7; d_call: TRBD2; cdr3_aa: CASSVGLAGLYEQYF; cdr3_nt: TGTGCCAGCAGCGTAGGCCTAGCGGGACTTTACGAGCAGTACTTC
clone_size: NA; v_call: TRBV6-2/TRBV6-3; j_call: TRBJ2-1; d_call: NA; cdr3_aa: CASSYLKGLSYNEQFF; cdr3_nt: TGTGCCAGCAGTTATCTAAAGGGACTGTCCTACAATGAGCAGTTCTTC
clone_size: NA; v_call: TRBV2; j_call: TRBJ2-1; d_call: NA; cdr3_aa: CASSQRRRQAPRNEQFF; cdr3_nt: TGTGCCAGCAGCCAAAGACGCAGACAGGCCCCTCGGAATGAGCAGTTCTTC
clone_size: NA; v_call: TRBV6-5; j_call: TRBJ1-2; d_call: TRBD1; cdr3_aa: CASRAGTGNYGYTF; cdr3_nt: TGTGCCAGCAGGGCCGGGACAGGCAACTATGGCTACACCTTC
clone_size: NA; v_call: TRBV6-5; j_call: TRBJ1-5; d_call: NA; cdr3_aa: CASSYLGSLGPQHF; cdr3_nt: TGTGCCAGCAGTTATTTGGGCAGCCTGGGGCCCCAGCATTTT
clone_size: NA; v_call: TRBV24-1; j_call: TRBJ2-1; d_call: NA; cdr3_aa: CATSDFLGGSYNEQFF; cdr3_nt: TGTGCCACCAGTGATTTTTTAGGGGGGTCCTACAATGAGCAGTTCTTC
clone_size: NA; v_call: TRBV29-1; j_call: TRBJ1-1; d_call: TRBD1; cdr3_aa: CSVGPRQGRATEAFF; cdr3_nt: TGCAGCGTTGGTCCCCGACAGGGGAGGGCCACTGAAGCTTTCTTT
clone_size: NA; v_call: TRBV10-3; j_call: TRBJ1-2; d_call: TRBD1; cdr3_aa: CAISDRGLGYGYTF; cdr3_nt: TGTGCCATCAGTGACAGGGGGCTCGGCTATGGCTACACCTTC
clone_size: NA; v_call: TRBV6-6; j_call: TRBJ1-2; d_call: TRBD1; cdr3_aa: CASSYDRVGGYTF; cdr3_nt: TGTGCCAGCAGTTACGACAGGGTTGGGGGCTACACCTTC
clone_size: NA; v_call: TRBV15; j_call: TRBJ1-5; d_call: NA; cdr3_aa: CATRPGQTSNQPQHF; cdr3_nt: TGTGCCACCCGTCCGGGACAAACTAGCAATCAGCCCCAGCATTTT
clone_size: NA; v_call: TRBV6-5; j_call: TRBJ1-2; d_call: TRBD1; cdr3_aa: CASRPQGGGYTF; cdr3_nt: TGTGCCAGCAGGCCGCAGGGGGGAGGCTACACCTTC
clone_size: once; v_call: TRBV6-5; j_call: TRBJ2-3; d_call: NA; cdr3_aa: CASRSEYSTDTQYF; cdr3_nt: TGTGCCAGTCGTAGCGAGTATAGCACAGATACGCAGTATTTT
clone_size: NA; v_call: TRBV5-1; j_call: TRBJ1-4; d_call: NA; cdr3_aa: CASSPSRGNEKLFF; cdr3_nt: TGCGCCAGCAGCCCGTCCAGAGGGAATGAAAAACTGTTTTTT
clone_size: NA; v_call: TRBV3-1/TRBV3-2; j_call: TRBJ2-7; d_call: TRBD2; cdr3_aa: CASSPGTSGREVCGQYF; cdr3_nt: TGTGCCAGCAGCCCCGGGACTAGCGGGAGGGAGGTATGCGGGCAGTACTTC
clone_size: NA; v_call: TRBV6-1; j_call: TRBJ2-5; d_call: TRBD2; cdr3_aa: CASSEMGLASRETQYF; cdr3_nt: TGTGCCAGCAGTGAAATGGGACTAGCGTCCCGAGAGACCCAGTACTTC
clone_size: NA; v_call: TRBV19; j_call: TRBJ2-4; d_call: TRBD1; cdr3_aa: CASSPGQGKNIQYF; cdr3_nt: TGTGCCAGTAGTCCGGGACAGGGCAAAAACATTCAGTACTTC
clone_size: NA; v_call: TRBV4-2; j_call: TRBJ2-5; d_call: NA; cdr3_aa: CASSQAGSAQETQYF; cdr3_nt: TGTGCCAGCAGCCAAGCCGGGAGTGCGCAAGAGACCCAGTACTTC
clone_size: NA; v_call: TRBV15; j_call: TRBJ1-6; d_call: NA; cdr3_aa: CATSPRGGGVFVGNSPLHF; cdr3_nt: TGTGCCACCAGCCCGAGGGGTGGGGGAGTGTTTGTAGGTAATTCACCCCTCCACTTT
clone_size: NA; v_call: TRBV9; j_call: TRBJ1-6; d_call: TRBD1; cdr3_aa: CASSVGTVYNSPLHF; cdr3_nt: TGTGCCAGCAGCGTGGGGACAGTCTATAATTCACCCCTCCACTTT
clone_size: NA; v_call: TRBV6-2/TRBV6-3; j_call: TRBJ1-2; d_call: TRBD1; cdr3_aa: CASSWTGYGYTF; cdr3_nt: TGTGCCAGCAGTTGGACAGGGTATGGCTACACCTTC
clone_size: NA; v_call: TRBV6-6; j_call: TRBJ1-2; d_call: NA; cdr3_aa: CASSPPVRGYGYTF; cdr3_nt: TGTGCCAGCAGTCCCCCCGTGAGAGGCTATGGCTACACCTTC
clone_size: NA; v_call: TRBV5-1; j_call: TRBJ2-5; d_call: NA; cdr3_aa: CASSWGGRNQETQYF; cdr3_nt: TGCGCCAGCAGCTGGGGGGGCCGGAACCAAGAGACCCAGTACTTC
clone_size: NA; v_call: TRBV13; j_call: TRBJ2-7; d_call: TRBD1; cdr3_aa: CASSYTRTGGYEQYF; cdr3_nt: TGTGCCAGCAGCTACACCAGGACAGGGGGATACGAGCAGTACTTC
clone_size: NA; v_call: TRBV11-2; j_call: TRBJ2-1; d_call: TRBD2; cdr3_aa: CASSLGLAREQFF; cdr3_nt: TGTGCCAGCAGCTTAGGACTAGCGCGTGAGCAGTTCTTC
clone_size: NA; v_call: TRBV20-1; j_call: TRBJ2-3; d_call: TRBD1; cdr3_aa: CSASQGGTGRTDTQYF; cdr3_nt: TGCAGTGCTAGTCAGGGTGGGACAGGTCGCACAGATACGCAGTATTTT
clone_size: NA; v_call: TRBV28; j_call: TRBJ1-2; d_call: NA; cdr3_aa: CASLRKQGGYGYTF; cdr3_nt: TGTGCCAGCCTGAGAAAACAGGGCGGCTATGGCTACACCTTC
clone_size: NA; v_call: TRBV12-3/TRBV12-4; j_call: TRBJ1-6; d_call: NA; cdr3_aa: CASSPGGNSPLHF; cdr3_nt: TGTGCCAGCAGCCCGGGGGGAAATTCACCCCTCCACTTT